The clone carrying this T cell receptor beta chain was detected a few times. The sample comes from a study of T-cell reconstitution after alpha-beta-depleted transplantation in children. Unique molecular identifiers featured in how the TCRbeta library was prepared. TCRdb passed the PCR reads through MiXCR, listing each CDR3 protein once. This table holds some 200,000 distinct CDR3 sequences, roughly 15% found once. CDR3 length equals 18 residues. The germline V gene encodes CDR1 SGHAT and CDR2 FQNNGV. V was pared by 2 bases and J by 0 bases, with 14 bases between. The sequence was obtained from a human donor who donated a stem cell graft to a child with acute lymphoblastic leukemia. Sequenced material: PBMCs from the stem cell graft donor, taken from the stem cell graft. This chain uses TRBV11-2 with TRBJ2-6, with D maybe TRBD2 (6 bases). In DNA form, the CDR3 reads TGTGCCAGCAGCTTATTCGGGACTGCTCCCTCTGGGGCCAACGTCCTGACTTTC. Protein product: CASSLFGTAPSGANVLTF.